Listed below are T cell receptor beta chains from one sample, sequenced in a study of T cell repertoires in cytomegalovirus infection. Via MiXCR, TCRdb re-called the reads, giving one row per CDR3 protein. The sample has more than 500,000 distinct CDR3 sequences, about 15% seen once. Sequenced material: CD8+ T cells from PBMCs. The source of these receptors is a human donor in good health (CMV status not recorded). Some clones in this sample may be carry-over from other donors' samples. CDR3s include the opening cysteine and the closing phenylalanine or tryptophan. A D gene is named only where the DNA matches it firmly. Clone sizes are given selectively: once, few, many, or a class where the clone is expanded.

clone_size d_call j_call v_call cdr3_nt cdr3_aa
many TRBD2 TRBJ2-1 TRBV27 TGTGCCAGCAAGGTAGCGGGGTATCAGTTCTTC CASKVAGYQFF
few - TRBJ1-3 TRBV5-6 TGTGCCAGCAGCTTGGATCAGGACGGGTACTCTGGAAACACCATATATTTT CASSLDQDGYSGNTIYF
few TRBD2 TRBJ2-3 TRBV4-2 TGTGCCAGCAGCCAAGCTAGCGGGAGCACAGATACGCAGTATTTT CASSQASGSTDTQYF
- TRBD1 TRBJ2-2 TRBV12-3/TRBV12-4 TGTGCCAGCAGTTTACCGACAGGGGGCAGGGGAAACACCGGGGTGCTGTTTTTT CASSLPTGGRGNTGVLFF
medium-sized - TRBJ1-2 TRBV7-2 TGTGCCAGCAGCTTAGGGCAGTACTATGGCTACACCTTC CASSLGQYYGYTF
many - TRBJ2-1 TRBV5-5 TGTGCCAGCGTCGCGGGTTATTTTGTGAATGAGCAGTTCTTC CASVAGYFVNEQFF
many TRBD2 TRBJ2-5 TRBV5-6 TGTGCCAGCAGCTCCGTACTAGCGGGAGGGCCCGGGGAGACCCAGTACTTC CASSSVLAGGPGETQYF
many - TRBJ1-6 TRBV19 TGTGCCAGTAGTACTGGGACGGCGTATAATTCACCCCTCCACTTT CASSTGTAYNSPLHF
- TRBD1 TRBJ2-7 TRBV2 TGTGCCAGCAGAGATCCGGGACAGAACTACGAGCAGTACTTC CASRDPGQNYEQYF
many - TRBJ2-7 TRBV7-2 TGTGCCAGCGGCTTAAACAGCGGGACACACTACGAGCAGTACTTC CASGLNSGTHYEQYF
- TRBD2 TRBJ2-5 TRBV4-1 TGCGCCAGCAGCCAAGTCTCACTAGCGGTTCAAGAGACCCAGTACTTC CASSQVSLAVQETQYF
many TRBD2 TRBJ2-3 TRBV4-2 TGTGCCAGCAGCCCTTTTAGCGGGGGGGAAGCAGATACGCAGTATTTT CASSPFSGGEADTQYF
few - TRBJ2-4 TRBV20-1 TGCAGTGCCAATGGACCCTGGGCCAAAAACATTCAGTACTTC CSANGPWAKNIQYF
few - TRBJ1-2 TRBV10-1 TGCGCCAGCGCTGAAAGGGGGAACTATGGCTACACCTTC CASAERGNYGYTF
few - TRBJ2-2 TRBV19 TGTGCCAGTAGTATTGTAGGCAGGGGTGGTGCCACCGGGGAGCTGTTTTTT CASSIVGRGGATGELFF
many - TRBJ1-5 TRBV6-2/TRBV6-3 TGTGCCAGCAGTTACGAAGTTTTTAGTCAGCCCCAGCATTTT CASSYEVFSQPQHF
- TRBD1 TRBJ2-7 TRBV3-1 TGTGCCAGCAGCCCCAACCCCCGGGACAGATCCTACGAGCAGTACTTC CASSPNPRDRSYEQYF
many TRBD1 TRBJ1-1 TRBV7-9 TGTGCCAGCAGCTCGGGACAGGGAGGCCACACTGAAGCTTTCTTT CASSSGQGGHTEAFF
many - TRBJ1-2 TRBV7-9 TGTGCCAGCAGCTTAGCCCTGGGAAGTACTAACTATGGCTACACCTTC CASSLALGSTNYGYTF
few TRBD2 TRBJ2-7 TRBV10-3 TGTGCCATCACTGGGACTAGCGGGACCTACGAGCAGTACTTC CAITGTSGTYEQYF
- TRBD2 TRBJ2-1 TRBV27 TGTGCCAGCAGTCGCGGGACTAGCGGGGGGTACAATGAGCAGTTATTC CASSRGTSGGYNEQLF
- - TRBJ1-5 TRBV9 TGTGCCAGCAGCGCTGGGGCATCGGGGTGGCAGCCCCAGCATTTT CASSAGASGWQPQHF
few - TRBJ2-1 TRBV4-1 TGCGCCAGCAGCCACACAGGGTCGGGTGAGCAGTTCTTC CASSHTGSGEQFF
few TRBD2 TRBJ2-1 TRBV2 TGTGCCAGTAGCGGGAGGGCCGCGGATGAGCAGTTCTTC CASSGRAADEQFF
- TRBD2 TRBJ2-1 TRBV19 TGTGCCAGTAGTATAGGGGCTAGCGGTTACAATGAGCAGTTCTTC CASSIGASGYNEQFF
many TRBD2 TRBJ2-5 TRBV7-3 TGTGCCAGCAGCAGATACGGGACTAGCGGGCAAGAGACCCAGTACTTC CASSRYGTSGQETQYF
few TRBD1 TRBJ1-2 TRBV6-6 TGTGCCAGCACCAGGGACAGGGGGCGCCAATATGGCTACACCTTC CASTRDRGRQYGYTF
many - TRBJ2-5 TRBV7-8 TGTGCCAGCAGCTTAGAAGGCCACCGCTCGACCCAGTACTTC CASSLEGHRSTQYF
many TRBD2 TRBJ2-3 TRBV7-3 TGTGCCAGCAGCTCACCGGGACTAACAGATACGCAGTATTTT CASSSPGLTDTQYF
many - TRBJ1-5 TRBV7-9 TGTGCCAGCAGCTTAGACTTTCAGCCCCAGCATTTT CASSLDFQPQHF
many TRBD2 TRBJ2-3 TRBV7-9 TGTGCCAGCAGCTTAGAAGCGGGAGTGACAGATACGCAGTATTTT CASSLEAGVTDTQYF
many TRBD1 TRBJ1-1 TRBV7-9 TGTGCCAGCAGCACGACCTTCAGGGGGCGCCCTGAAGCTTTCTTT CASSTTFRGRPEAFF
- - TRBJ1-1 TRBV28 TGTGCCAGCAGTTTACAGGTTGAAGCTTTCTTT CASSLQVEAFF
- TRBD1 TRBJ1-1 TRBV6-1 TGTGCCAGCAGAGATGACACAGGGGGGGGTTCTCAGAACACTGAAGCTTTCTTT CASRDDTGGGSQNTEAFF
many - TRBJ1-4 TRBV7-8 TGTGCCAGCAGCCCGAGGGGGGGCAATGAAAAACTGTTTTTT CASSPRGGNEKLFF
many TRBD2 TRBJ2-1 TRBV11-2 TGTGCCAGCAGCTTATATAGCGGGGGCTCCTACAATGAGCAGTTCTTC CASSLYSGGSYNEQFF
many TRBD1 TRBJ2-1 TRBV11-2 TGTGCCAGCAGCTTTGGCAGGGGGCCCAACAATGAGCAGTTCTTC CASSFGRGPNNEQFF
- - TRBJ1-6 TRBV3-1 TGTGCCAGCAGCCAAGATCGAGGCCCTAACCCAACCCCTTCACCCCTCCACTTT CASSQDRGPNPTPSPLHF
many TRBD2 TRBJ2-1 TRBV7-9 TGTGCCAGCAGCTTAGCGGGAGGGATGGGCAATGAGCAGTTCTTC CASSLAGGMGNEQFF
many - TRBJ2-1 TRBV7-9 TGTGCCAGCAGTCCACCCACTAGCAGCTCCTACAATGAGCAGTTCTTC CASSPPTSSSYNEQFF